The clone carrying this T cell receptor beta chain was counted many times. Its antigen remains unknown. The junction shows a germline mismatch at one end, possibly a read error. TCRdb reprocessed the 5' RACE reads via MiXCR and lists one record per CDR3 protein. This sample has around 67,000 distinct CDR3 sequences, with roughly 5% found just once. The sample is drawn from a study of neurological immune-mediated disorders. Overall study findings and caveats: The absence of shared CDR3 amino acid sequences among expanded clones across subjects suggests private repertoires in all groups. The greatest TCR clonal expansion appeared in HTLV-1-associated myelopathy and the smallest, falling below healthy controls, in multiple sclerosis.

This CDR3 is built from 12 residues. Germline lookup yields CDR1 DFQATT and CDR2 SNEGSKA (reference sequence). This receptor was obtained from a man aged 18 to 30 with multiple sclerosis. The chain employs TRBV20-1 and TRBJ2-7; D might be TRBD1 (6 bases). Sequencing was performed on PBMCs. The CDR3 is CSARGGPLAQYF. CDR3 in DNA: TGCAGTGCCAGAGGGGGACCCCTGGCGCAGTACTTC.